The 16 T cell receptor beta chains below all came from one sample that was sequenced in a study of CD8 T cells in ankylosing spondylitis. Study-level results: The study identified a TCR beta motif of roughly eight highly homologous variants that appeared characteristic of ankylosing spondylitis blood.

TCRdb used MiXCR to reprocess the 5' RACE reads, holding one entry per CDR3 protein. Among about 330,000 distinct CDR3 sequences listed, roughly 8% were seen once. These receptors have no known antigen. The sample was blood, either unsorted or a sorted T cell fraction (not recorded which). These receptor sequences come from a male donor with ankylosing spondylitis.

The CDR3 spells CAISEQGGAAQQPQHF. In nucleotides, the CDR3 is TGTGCCATCAGTGAGCAGGGGGGGGCGGCGCAGCAGCCCCAGCATTTT. The chain combines TRBV10-3 with TRBJ1-5, with 7 bases fitting TRBD1. CDR3 length: 16 amino acids. CDR1 is ENHRY and CDR2 is SYGVKD in the germline V gene. After removal of 2 bases from V and 7 bases from J, the junction contained 11 bases not matched to a gene.

This clonotype was counted ten times or more. The V gene is TRBV12-3 or TRBV12-4, the J gene TRBJ2-4; D possibly corresponds to TRBD1 (6 bases). The CDR3 contains 13 residues. Trimming took off 5 bases at V and 12 bases at J, with 17 bases between the two ends. The CDR3 loop is CASSLQDRKSQYF. CDR3 in DNA: TGTGCCAGCAGTCTCCAGGACAGAAAATCTCAGTACTTC.

The chain uses TRBV20-1 and TRBJ2-3; TRBD2 aligns across 8 bases. V lost 3 bases and J lost 1; bases outside the gene matches: 3. Germline loops: CDR1 DFQATT, CDR2 SNEGSKA (reference sequence). There are 14 residues in the CDR3. The CDR3 region is CSASGRAGTDTQYF. The CDR3 region has the DNA TGCAGTGCTAGCGGGAGGGCGGGCACAGATACGCAGTATTTT.

The chain couples TRBV3-1 to TRBJ1-1; D remains unclear. This CDR3 has 13 amino acids. CDR1 and CDR2 (germline): LGHDT, YNNKEL (reference sequence). V shed 0 bases and J shed 6 bases, with 8 bases lying between them. The chain's CDR3 is CASSQDEGAEAFF. CDR3 DNA sequence: TGTGCCAGCAGCCAAGATGAGGGTGCTGAAGCTTTCTTT.

This clonotype was seen a few times. The rearrangement joins TRBV19 to TRBJ2-1; TRBD1 matches at 9 bases. Germline assignment: CDR1 LNHDA and CDR2 SQIVND (reference sequence). The J segment lost 7 bases and the V segment lost 5 bases, leaving 9 bases of the junction unmatched. The CDR3 contains 15 residues. CDR3 sequence reads: CASSQGTGLLNEQFF. CDR3 in DNA: TGTGCCAGTAGTCAGGGGACAGGGCTTCTTAATGAGCAGTTCTTC.

This clonotype was found a few times. J is TRBJ2-5 and V is TRBV5-1; D is unresolved. CDR1 is SGHRS, CDR2 YFSETQ, per germline. Trimming left V 0 bases short and J 1 base short, with 16 bases between. The CDR3 is made up of 17 amino acids. The CDR3 region is CASSLGRWSRGQETQYF. The CDR3 coding sequence is TGCGCCAGCAGCTTGGGACGATGGAGTAGAGGCCAAGAGACCCAGTACTTC.

The rearrangement joins TRBV5-1 to TRBJ2-2; D unclear. With 0 bases removed from V and 1 base from J, the gap between germline ends came to 7 bases. This CDR3 region has 15 residues. The germline CDR1 and CDR2 sequences are SGHRS and YFSETQ. The CDR3 nucleotides are TGCGCCAGCAGCTTGGATTGGGGGAACACCGGGGAGCTGTTTTTT. This gives the protein CASSLDWGNTGELFF. Filled out from reference TRBV5-1 and TRBJ2-2, the complete variable domain reads KAGVTQTPRYLIKTRGQQVTLSCSPISGHRSVSWYQQTPGQGLQFLFEYFSETQRNKGNFPGRFSGRQFSNSRSEMNVSTLELGDSALYLCASSLDWGNTGELFFGEGSRLTVL.

This rearrangement joins TRBV3-1 to TRBJ2-4; D remains unclear. Germline V CDR1 and CDR2: LGHDT, YNNKEL (reference sequence). The CDR3 length is 14 residues. Deletions cut 0 bases from V and 6 bases from J, with 9 bases between. CDR3 DNA: TGTGCCAGCAGCCAAGATCTGGTAATAAACATTCAGTACTTC. Protein product: CASSQDLVINIQYF.

This clonotype was counted a few times. The DNA of the CDR3 is TGTGCCAGCAGTTGGCGGCAGGGAGACACCGGGGAGCTGTTTTTT. Its translation: CASSWRQGDTGELFF. The rearrangement uses TRBV6-2 or TRBV6-3 and TRBJ2-2; D is tentatively TRBD1 or TRBD2 (5 bases each). Germline V CDR1 and CDR2: MNHEY, SVGEGT. This CDR3 spans 15 amino acids. The V end lost 4 bases, the J end lost 3 bases, and 12 bases lay between the germline ends.

The J gene is TRBJ1-4, the V gene TRBV2, with D unclear. CDR3 length equals 15 residues. Germline V lookup: CDR1 SNHLY, CDR2 FYNNEI. V lost 8 bases to trimming and J lost 8 bases, with 21 bases between them. CDR3 sequence: CASVSGLATGEKLFF. CDR3 nucleotide sequence: TGTGCCAGCGTGAGTGGACTAGCTACGGGGGAAAAACTGTTTTTT.

This clonotype has more than one count but fewer than ten. This sequence joins TRBV7-8 and TRBJ2-3; TRBD1 might be the D (5 bases). CDR1 and CDR2 (germline): SGHVS, FQNEAQ. Trimming removed 8 bases at V and 0 bases at J, with 15 bases between. The CDR3 is made up of 15 amino acids. The CDR3 loop is CASSDRLGSTDTQYF. The CDR3 DNA sequence: TGTGCCAGCTCCGACAGATTAGGTAGCACAGATACGCAGTATTTT.

CDR3 protein: CASSLDSFNYGYTF. The CDR3 region has the DNA TGTGCCAGCAGCTTAGACAGTTTTAACTATGGCTACACCTTC. The chain is built from TRBV7-8 and TRBJ1-2; D not certain. In germline, CDR1 is SGHVS, CDR2 FQNEAQ. Deletions cut 1 base from V and 1 base from J, with 7 bases between. This CDR3 has 14 residues.

This clonotype was observed a handful of times. The rearrangement links TRBV5-1 to TRBJ2-3; 7 bases line up with TRBD2. The CDR3 runs to 15 residues. V gave up 1 base and J gave up 3 bases; unmatched junction bases: 5. Per germline, CDR1 SGHRS and CDR2 YFSETQ. DNA of the CDR3: TGCGCCAGCAGCTTGTCCAGCGGGATGACAGATACGCAGTATTTT. Translating gives CASSLSSGMTDTQYF.

This chain uses TRBV24-1 with TRBJ1-1, with 7 bases aligning to TRBD1. V shed 7 bases, J shed 0 bases, and the junction held 7 bases outside the gene matches. CDR3 length: 15 amino acids. CDR1 is KGHDR, CDR2 SFDVKD, per germline. The CDR3 protein is CATRKNRGMNTEAFF. The CDR3 nucleotides are TGTGCCACCAGGAAGAACAGGGGAATGAACACTGAAGCTTTCTTT.

The rearrangement uses TRBV15 and TRBJ2-3, with 7 bases aligning to TRBD2. The CDR3 covers 15 residues. J gave up 3 bases and V 5 bases, and 8 bases lay outside the gene matches. Germline V gene sequence: CDR1 LNHNV, CDR2 YYDKDF (reference sequence). The CDR3 sequence is CATSGGGPKTDTQYF. In DNA, the CDR3 is TGTGCCACCAGCGGGGGGGGTCCTAAAACAGATACGCAGTATTTT. The full variable domain, completed using reference TRBV15 and TRBJ2-3, is DAMVIQNPRYQVTQFGKPVTLSCSQTLNHNVMYWYQQKSSQAPKLLFHYYDKDFNNEADTPDNFQSRRPNTSFCFLDIRSPGLGDTAMYLCATSGGGPKTDTQYFGPGTRLTVL.

This clonotype was seen a handful of times. The V call is TRBV2, the J call TRBJ2-2; D perhaps matches TRBD1 (6 bases). The CDR3 is 13 residues long. CDR1 SNHLY and CDR2 FYNNEI come from the germline V gene. The V and J ends lost 6 bases and 6 bases respectively, with 11 bases between them. In nucleotides, the CDR3 is TGTGCCAGCAGAACAGGGTTTTCCGGGGAGCTGTTTTTT. It specifies CASRTGFSGELFF.